This entry features one T cell receptor (beta chain) sequence. There is no known antigen for this receptor. No base quality values were provided; no much bigger clone lies one nucleotide off. For TCRbeta CDR3 sequencing, genomic DNA was extracted from sorted cells using the QIAGEN DNeasy Blood and Tissue Kit. Through immunoSEQ, high-throughput TCRbeta CDR3 sequencing was done commercially, including PCR amplification with internal controls and bias correction. The published analysis was carried out like this. A unique productive TCRbeta sequence was defined by the CDR3 nucleotide sequence when primers matched, and otherwise by the CDR3 amino acid sequence together with the Vbeta and Jbeta genes. Sorting error was corrected by removing sequences shared between sorted populations at a frequency ratio of 2:1 or less, and the remaining shared sequences were assigned to the higher population. A sequence counted as donor-reactive if, in CFSE-low cells, the sequence had a frequency of at least 0.01% and was expanded at least 5-fold compared with unstimulated cells. Jensen-Shannon divergence, calculated on the top 100 TCRbeta sequences ranked by frequency, was used to quantify repertoire divergence. When a sample had multiple sequencing runs, each run was corrected for sorting error separately and the runs were then pooled. TCRdb took this table from immuneACCESS and kept in-frame rearrangements with V and J called. Such tables lack part of the clones; where checked against another copy, unresolved V genes explain under half of the gap, and the rest is unexplained. D and trimming come from the DNA, and the V and J calls and clone size come from that table. This sample is represented by 65,000 or so clones; about 89% of them were singletons. The ten largest account for around 4.1% of the sample.

These data are taken from a study of Tregs in tolerant kidney transplant recipients (dated by TCRdb to about 2019). For the wider study: Before combined kidney and bone marrow transplantation, this study identified donor-specific regulatory T cells using TCRbeta sequencing and then followed those same cells after transplant.

Beyond this particular receptor, the publication reports: PCR primers changed over time for some patients, so nucleotide-level comparison across those patients' samples was not possible. The study was limited by small patient numbers, and the findings need validation in larger populations and under other immunosuppression protocols. Biological reproducibility was not directly addressed, though technical replication error appeared minimal. Donor-specific Treg expansion exceeded global Treg expansion in tolerant patients, suggesting antigen-driven rather than nonspecific expansion. Expanding Tregs with activated donor B cells appeared to identify the most biologically relevant and donor-specific TCRbeta repertoire.

From a lookup of the germline V gene, CDR1 and CDR2 are SGHNT and YENEEA. Trimming takes 4 bases off V and 3 bases off J; junction bases not matched to a gene: 12. Inclusive of the bounding cysteine and phenylalanine, the CDR3 is 17 residues long. Only the CDR3 region is kept as DNA, spanning 51 bases read in frame from base 1. Taken with the paper, the label for time point translates to: 6 months after combined kidney and bone marrow transplant. Transplants used related donors with nonmyeloablative bone marrow transplantation; mixed chimerism was transient in the human trials. Unstimulated Tregs (CD4+CD25+CD127-), CD4+ non-Tregs (CD4+CD25-), CD4 and CD8 cells were FACS-sorted from thawed PBMCs. 4 combined kidney and bone marrow transplant recipients from the ITN036ST trial were included as patients, and samples were available only from these trial subjects. Healthy control blood was processed by Ficoll density gradient to PBMCs and cryopreserved; patient PBMCs were collected before and after transplant.

The source is a human patient who received a combined kidney and bone marrow transplant. Following a transplant, some T cells may be graft donor cells, not patient cells. Sequences were derived from CD4+ T cells from blood (PBMCs), sampled 6 months after the transplant. Here the chain combines TRBV11-3 and TRBJ2-7; TRBD1 fits 10 bases in the junction. CDR3 region: CASSSRGQGNLLYEQYF. The DNA is TGTGCCAGCAGCTCAAGGGGACAGGGGAACCTCCTCTACGAGCAGTACTTC. Reference TRBV11-3 and TRBJ2-7 proteins supply the regions before and after the CDR3; the full variable domain is: EAGVVQSPRYKIIEKKQPVAFWCNPISGHNTLYWYLQNLGQGPELLIRYENEEAVDDSQLPKDRFSAERLKGVDSTLKIQPAELGDSAVYLCASSSRGQGNLLYEQYFGPGTRLTVT.